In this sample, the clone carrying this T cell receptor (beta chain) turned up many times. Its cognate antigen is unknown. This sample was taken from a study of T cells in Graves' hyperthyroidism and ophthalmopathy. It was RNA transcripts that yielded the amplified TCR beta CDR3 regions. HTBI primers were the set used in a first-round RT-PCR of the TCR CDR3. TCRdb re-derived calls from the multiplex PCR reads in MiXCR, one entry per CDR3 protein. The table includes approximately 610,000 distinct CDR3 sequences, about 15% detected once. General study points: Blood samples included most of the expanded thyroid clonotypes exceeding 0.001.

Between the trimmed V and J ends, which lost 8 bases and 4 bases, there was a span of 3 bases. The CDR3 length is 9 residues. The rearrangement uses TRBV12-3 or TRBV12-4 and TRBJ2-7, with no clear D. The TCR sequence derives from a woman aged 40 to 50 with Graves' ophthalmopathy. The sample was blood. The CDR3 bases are TGTGCCAGCGCGTACGAGCAGTACTTC. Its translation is CASAYEQYF.